These T cell receptor beta chains were read from a single sample in a study of identical twins. TCRdb itself ran the 5' RACE reads through MiXCR, one entry per CDR3 protein. The sample has 570,000 or so distinct CDR3 sequences, 9% to 10% seen once; the top ten hold 3%. These records were also assigned to another study, of yellow fever vaccine responses in identical twins.

Sequencing was done on a sample of PBMCs. The source of these receptors is a woman aged 18-30 years in good health. Both conserved end residues are part of each CDR3.

>TRBJ2-1|TRBV20-1
CSARPPKGVYNEQFF
>TRBJ1-4|TRBV19
CASSAGTGLDEKLFF
>TRBJ2-1|TRBV24-1
CATSDRTGTGSSNEQFF
>TRBJ1-5|TRBV10-3
CAISEGVHQPQHF
>TRBJ2-1|TRBV28
CASSSGTVQDEQFF
>TRBJ2-7|TRBV7-9
CASRSGGAIPYEQYF
>TRBJ2-1|TRBV4-1
CASSPRGAAYNEQFF
>TRBJ2-7|TRBV10-2
CASSDFNEQYF
>TRBJ2-7|TRBV4-1
CASSQTGTEAYEQYF
>TRBJ2-1|TRBV19
CASSIGYNEQFF